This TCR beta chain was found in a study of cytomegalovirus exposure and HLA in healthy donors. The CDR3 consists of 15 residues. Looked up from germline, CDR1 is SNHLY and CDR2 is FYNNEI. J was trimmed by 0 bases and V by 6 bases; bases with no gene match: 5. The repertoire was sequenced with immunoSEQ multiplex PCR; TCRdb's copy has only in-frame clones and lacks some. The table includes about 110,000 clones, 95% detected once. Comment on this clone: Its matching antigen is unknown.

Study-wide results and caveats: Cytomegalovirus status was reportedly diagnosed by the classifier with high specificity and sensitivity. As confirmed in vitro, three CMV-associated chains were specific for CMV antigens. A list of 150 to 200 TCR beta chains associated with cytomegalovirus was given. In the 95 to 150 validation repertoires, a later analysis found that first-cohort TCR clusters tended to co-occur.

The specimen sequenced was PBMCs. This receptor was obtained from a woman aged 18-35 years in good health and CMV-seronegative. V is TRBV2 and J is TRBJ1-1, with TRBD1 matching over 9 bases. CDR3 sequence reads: CASSGQGRVNTEAFF. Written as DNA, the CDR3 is TGTGCCAGCAGCGGACAGGGGAGGGTGAACACTGAAGCTTTCTTT.